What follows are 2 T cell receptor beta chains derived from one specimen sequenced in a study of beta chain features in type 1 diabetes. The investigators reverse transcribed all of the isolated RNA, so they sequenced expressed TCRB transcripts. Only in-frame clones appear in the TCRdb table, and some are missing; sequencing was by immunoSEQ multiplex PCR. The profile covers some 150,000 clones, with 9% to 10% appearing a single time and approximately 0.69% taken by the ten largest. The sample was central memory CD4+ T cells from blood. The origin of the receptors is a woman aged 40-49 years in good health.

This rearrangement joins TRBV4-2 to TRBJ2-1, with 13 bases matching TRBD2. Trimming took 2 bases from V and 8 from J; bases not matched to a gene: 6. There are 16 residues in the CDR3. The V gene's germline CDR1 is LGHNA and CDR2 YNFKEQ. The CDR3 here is CASSQKTSGGTDEQFF. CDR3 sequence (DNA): TGTGCCAGCAGCCAAAAGACTAGCGGGGGGACGGATGAGCAGTTCTTC.

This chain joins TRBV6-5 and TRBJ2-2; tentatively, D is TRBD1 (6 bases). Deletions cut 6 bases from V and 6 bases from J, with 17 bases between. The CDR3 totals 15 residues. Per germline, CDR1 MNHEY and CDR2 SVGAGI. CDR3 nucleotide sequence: TGTGCCAGCAGGGGGACCCTGACAGGCCCCGGGGAGCTGTTTTTT. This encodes CASRGTLTGPGELFF.